This TCR beta chain was sequenced in a study of T cells in localized non-small cell lung cancer. General study points: There was higher T cell clonality in uninvolved adjacent lung than in tumor, and it was highest there.

Deletions cut 5 bases from V and 6 bases from J, with 8 bases between. CDR3 size: 12 residues. CDR1 is LNHDA and CDR2 is SQIVND in the germline V gene (reference sequence). The data were produced by immunoSEQ multiplex PCR, yet TCRdb's version contains in-frame clones alone and is incomplete. The sample holds about 2,200 clones; roughly 20% are singletons and the top ten take roughly 19%. About this clone itself: Its antigen is not identified.

This TCR was recovered from a man between 40 and 75 years old with stage II lung adenocarcinoma. The material sequenced was lung tumor tissue, taken before any cancer treatment. The chain combines TRBV19 with TRBJ2-1, with no clear D. Here the CDR3 DNA reads TGTGCCAGTAGTTGGGTTCCCAATGAGCAGTTCTTC. Protein: CASSWVPNEQFF.